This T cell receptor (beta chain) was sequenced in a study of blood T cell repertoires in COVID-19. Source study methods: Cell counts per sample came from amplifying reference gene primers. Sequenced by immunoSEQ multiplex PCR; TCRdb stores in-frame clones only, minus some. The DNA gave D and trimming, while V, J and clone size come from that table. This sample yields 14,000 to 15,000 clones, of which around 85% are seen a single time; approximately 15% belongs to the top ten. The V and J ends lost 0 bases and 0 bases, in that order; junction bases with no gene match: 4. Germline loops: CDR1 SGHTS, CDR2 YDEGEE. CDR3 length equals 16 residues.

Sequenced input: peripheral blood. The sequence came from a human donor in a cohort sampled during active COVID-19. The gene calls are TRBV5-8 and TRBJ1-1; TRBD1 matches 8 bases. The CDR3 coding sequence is TGTGCCAGCAGCTTGGGGTGGGGACAGGTGAACACTGAAGCTTTCTTT. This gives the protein CASSLGWGQVNTEAFF.